Listed below are T cell receptor beta chains from one sample, sequenced in a study of CD8 T cells in Susac syndrome. A single record per CDR3 protein comes from TCRdb applying MiXCR to the immunoSEQ multiplex PCR reads. Here the sample spans some 65,000 distinct CDR3 sequences, about 94% being singletons. Source material: CD8+ T cells from PBMCs. These receptors were obtained from a human donor with multiple sclerosis. Both conserved end residues are part of each CDR3. Fields, in order: V gene, CDR3 protein.

v_gene: TRBV19; CDR3aa: CASSTGLAGEQFF
v_gene: TRBV20-1; CDR3aa: CSARDFDLQERGGPKETQYF
v_gene: TRBV20-1; CDR3aa: CSARTGQSYYEQYF
v_gene: TRBV20-1; CDR3aa: CSALTSRAQDTQYF
v_gene: TRBV19; CDR3aa: CASRMGQSSYNSPLHF
v_gene: TRBV24-1; CDR3aa: CATSDPPGEQFF
v_gene: TRBV29-1; CDR3aa: CSVEGLAGPSAFF
v_gene: TRBV27; CDR3aa: CASTGASTDTQYF
v_gene: TRBV3-1; CDR3aa: CASSQDLKDRLQETQYF
v_gene: TRBV5-1; CDR3aa: CASSLDSGGAPDTQYF
v_gene: TRBV3-1; CDR3aa: CASSQEPYEQYF
v_gene: TRBV6-5; CDR3aa: CASRYGLADNEQFF
v_gene: TRBV29-1; CDR3aa: CSAETSGPPYNEQFF
v_gene: TRBV5-4; CDR3aa: CASSGTSYEQYF
v_gene: TRBV25-1; CDR3aa: CASSGRDGGSYYGYTF
v_gene: TRBV11-3; CDR3aa: CASSSTSGVYNEQFF
v_gene: TRBV13; CDR3aa: CASSRGRGETQYF
v_gene: TRBV7-9; CDR3aa: CASTHPTERYEQYF
v_gene: TRBV27; CDR3aa: CASSLIAGGDYGYTF
v_gene: TRBV29-1; CDR3aa: CSVEADWGFYEQYF
v_gene: TRBV11-2; CDR3aa: CASSFATGASEAFF
v_gene: TRBV28; CDR3aa: CASSGTGTGLAYGYTF
v_gene: TRBV30; CDR3aa: CAWGGQGAFYNEQFF
v_gene: TRBV7-9; CDR3aa: CASSSRITEAFF
v_gene: TRBV27; CDR3aa: CASSPTGLAGGPRSYEQYF
v_gene: TRBV3-1; CDR3aa: CASSPSTRDYEQFF
v_gene: TRBV7-9; CDR3aa: CASSLTTGVYEQYF
v_gene: TRBV4-1; CDR3aa: CASSQEFVFADTQYF
v_gene: TRBV5-6; CDR3aa: CASSLDRTKSPYGYTF
v_gene: TRBV14; CDR3aa: CASSQEAATWDTQYF
v_gene: TRBV27; CDR3aa: CASRRDATYEQYF
v_gene: TRBV9; CDR3aa: CASSVEDPGDYNSPLHF
v_gene: TRBV30; CDR3aa: CAWGGLASTDTQYF
v_gene: TRBV3-1; CDR3aa: CASSQGLNSNTNYGYTF
v_gene: TRBV20-1; CDR3aa: CSASVAGAYEQYF
v_gene: TRBV28; CDR3aa: CASKGDRDYNSPLHF
v_gene: TRBV27; CDR3aa: CASSNVGLVTEKLFF
v_gene: TRBV21-1; CDR3aa: CASSPQGKDYGYTF
v_gene: TRBV4-2; CDR3aa: CASSQDGLGGNYEQYF
v_gene: TRBV4-3; CDR3aa: CASSQDVIAGTKNIQYF
v_gene: TRBV13; CDR3aa: CASSPPLGGGNTEAFF
v_gene: TRBV5-1; CDR3aa: CASSFTGGNEQYF
v_gene: TRBV3-1; CDR3aa: CASSLRGEDEAFF
v_gene: TRBV13; CDR3aa: CASSFSIEAFF
v_gene: TRBV14; CDR3aa: CASSQDLSGGVTDTQYF
v_gene: TRBV2; CDR3aa: CASRSRVEETQYF
v_gene: TRBV7-6; CDR3aa: CASSLAATTEAFF
v_gene: TRBV27; CDR3aa: CARWDRDYEQYF
v_gene: TRBV12-3/TRBV12-4; CDR3aa: CASRPVTGDNEQFF
v_gene: TRBV15; CDR3aa: CATSSSGSSTDTQYF
v_gene: TRBV7-2; CDR3aa: CASSSRPTGVNTGELFF
v_gene: TRBV6-2/TRBV6-3; CDR3aa: CASRTIQGENTEAFF
v_gene: TRBV12-3/TRBV12-4; CDR3aa: CASSPDSSLQPQHF
v_gene: TRBV27; CDR3aa: CASSLAASGGAWETQYF
v_gene: TRBV20-1; CDR3aa: CSARGGLAGSSYEQYF
v_gene: TRBV5-1; CDR3aa: CASSDRGPGEQYF
v_gene: TRBV29-1; CDR3aa: CSVDPTGGYEQYF
v_gene: TRBV20-1; CDR3aa: CSASRRTPNTNYGYTF
v_gene: TRBV3-1; CDR3aa: CASSPLSGWGGPNSYEQYF
v_gene: TRBV28; CDR3aa: CASSLQRGYYEQYF